Sequencing of this T cell receptor (beta chain) was carried out in a study of control samples from healthy donors and cancer patients. V was pared by 3 bases and J by 7 bases, with 13 bases between. Germline V gene data show CDR1 as MRHNA and CDR2 as SNTAGT. This CDR3 is built from 15 residues. Produced via immunoSEQ multiplex PCR; TCRdb's table is partial and in-frame only. The table has roughly 100,000 clones, 85% to 90% seen once. This sequence originates from a man aged 60 to 69 with lung cancer. The material sequenced was PBMCs. The chain recombines TRBV6-4 with TRBJ1-6; unclear D gene. The CDR3 reads CASSELGEGNSPLHF. CDR3 DNA sequence: TGTGCCAGCAGTGAGTTGGGAGAGGGAAATTCACCCCTCCACTTT.